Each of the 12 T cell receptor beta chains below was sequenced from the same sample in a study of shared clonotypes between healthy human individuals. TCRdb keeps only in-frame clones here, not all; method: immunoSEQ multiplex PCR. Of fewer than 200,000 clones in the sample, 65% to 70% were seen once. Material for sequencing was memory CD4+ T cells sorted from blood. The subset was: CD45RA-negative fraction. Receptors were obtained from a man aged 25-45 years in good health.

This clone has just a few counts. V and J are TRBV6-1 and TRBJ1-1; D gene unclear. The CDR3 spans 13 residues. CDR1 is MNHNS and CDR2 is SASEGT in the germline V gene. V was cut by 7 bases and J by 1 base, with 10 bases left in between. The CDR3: CASISYGNTEAFF. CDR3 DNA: TGTGCCAGCATCTCTTACGGGAACACTGAAGCTTTCTTT.

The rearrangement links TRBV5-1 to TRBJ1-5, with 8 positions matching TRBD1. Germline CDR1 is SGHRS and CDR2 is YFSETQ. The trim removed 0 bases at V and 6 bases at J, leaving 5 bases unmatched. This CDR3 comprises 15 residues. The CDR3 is CASSLAAGGLQPQHF. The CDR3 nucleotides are TGCGCCAGCAGCTTGGCCGCAGGGGGCCTTCAGCCCCAGCATTTT.

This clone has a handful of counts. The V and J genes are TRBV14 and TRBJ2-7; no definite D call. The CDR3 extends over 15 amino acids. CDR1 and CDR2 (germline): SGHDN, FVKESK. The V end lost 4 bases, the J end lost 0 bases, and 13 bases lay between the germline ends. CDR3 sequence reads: CASSLRLGRSYEQYF. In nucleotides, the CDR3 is TGTGCCAGCAGCCTTAGACTCGGACGCTCCTACGAGCAGTACTTC.

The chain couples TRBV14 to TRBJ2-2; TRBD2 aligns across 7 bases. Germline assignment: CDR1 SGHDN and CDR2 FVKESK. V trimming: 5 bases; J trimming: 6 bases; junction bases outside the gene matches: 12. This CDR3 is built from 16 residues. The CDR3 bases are TGTGCCAGCAGCGCACACGGGACTACTGTGGCCGGGGAGCTGTTTTTT. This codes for CASSAHGTTVAGELFF.

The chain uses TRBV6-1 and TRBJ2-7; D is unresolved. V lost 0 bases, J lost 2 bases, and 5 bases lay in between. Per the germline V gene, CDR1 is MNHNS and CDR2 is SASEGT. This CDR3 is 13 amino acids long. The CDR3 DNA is TGTGCCAGCAGTGAAGCGATCGCCTACGAGCAGTACTTC. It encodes CASSEAIAYEQYF.

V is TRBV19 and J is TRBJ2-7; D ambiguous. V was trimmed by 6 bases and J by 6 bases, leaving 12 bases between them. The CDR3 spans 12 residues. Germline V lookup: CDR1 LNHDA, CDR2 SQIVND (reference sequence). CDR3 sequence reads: CASSETWGEQYF. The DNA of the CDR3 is TGTGCCAGTAGCGAGACGTGGGGCGAGCAGTACTTC.

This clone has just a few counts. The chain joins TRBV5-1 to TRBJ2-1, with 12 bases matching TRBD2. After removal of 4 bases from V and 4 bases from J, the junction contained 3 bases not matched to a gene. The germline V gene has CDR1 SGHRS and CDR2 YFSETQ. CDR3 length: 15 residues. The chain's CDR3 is CASSHLAGGYNEQFF. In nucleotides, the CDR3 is TGCGCCAGCAGCCACCTAGCGGGAGGGTACAATGAGCAGTTCTTC.

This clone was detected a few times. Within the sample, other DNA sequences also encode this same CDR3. This chain's CDR3 is CASSPQETQYF. CDR3 coding DNA: TGTGCCAGCTCACCACAAGAGACCCAGTACTTC. V and J are TRBV18 and TRBJ2-5, with D unclear. The CDR3 has 11 residues. The V gene lost 1 base and the J gene lost 3 bases, with 0 bases spanning the gap. Germline loops: CDR1 KGHSH, CDR2 LQKENI.

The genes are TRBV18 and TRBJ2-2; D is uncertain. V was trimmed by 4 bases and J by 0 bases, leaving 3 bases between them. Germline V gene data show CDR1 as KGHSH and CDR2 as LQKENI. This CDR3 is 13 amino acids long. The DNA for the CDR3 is TGTGCCAGCTCACTCGCGAACACCGGGGAGCTGTTTTTT. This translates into CASSLANTGELFF.

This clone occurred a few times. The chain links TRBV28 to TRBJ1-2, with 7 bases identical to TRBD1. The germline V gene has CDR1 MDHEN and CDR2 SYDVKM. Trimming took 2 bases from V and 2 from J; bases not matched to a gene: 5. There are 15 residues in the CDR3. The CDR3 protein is CASSLGGTANYGYTF. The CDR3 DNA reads TGTGCCAGCAGTTTAGGAGGGACAGCAAACTATGGCTACACCTTC.

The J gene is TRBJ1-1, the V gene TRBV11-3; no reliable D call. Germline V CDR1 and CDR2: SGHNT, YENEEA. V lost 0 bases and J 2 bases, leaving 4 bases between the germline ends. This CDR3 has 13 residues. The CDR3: CASSLDSNTEAFF. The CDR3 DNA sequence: TGTGCCAGCAGCTTAGATAGCAACACTGAAGCTTTCTTT.

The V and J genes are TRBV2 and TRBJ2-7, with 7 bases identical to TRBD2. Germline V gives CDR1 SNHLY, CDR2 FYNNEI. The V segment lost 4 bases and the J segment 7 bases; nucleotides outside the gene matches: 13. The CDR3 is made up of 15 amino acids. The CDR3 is CASSGGGVRGVEQYF. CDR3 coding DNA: TGTGCCAGCAGTGGGGGGGGAGTAAGAGGTGTGGAGCAGTACTTC. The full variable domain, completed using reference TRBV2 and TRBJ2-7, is EPEVTQTPSHQVTQMGQEVILRCVPISNHLYFYWYRQILGQKVEFLVSFYNNEISEKSEIFDDQFSVERPDGSNFTLKIRSTKLEDSAMYFCASSGGGVRGVEQYFGPGTRLTVT.